A single sample is the source of the 32 T cell receptor beta chains below, sequenced in a study of identical twins. Each CDR3 protein gets one entry after TCRdb re-called the 5' RACE reads with MiXCR. The data hold 500,000 or so distinct CDR3 sequences, with approximately 22% observed a single time. The data were also submitted as part of a second study, on T cells expressing NK-cell markers.

The sequencing input was CD4+ T cells sorted from blood. These receptors were obtained from a woman aged 18-35 years in good health.

This chain's CDR3 is CAWRALASNTGELFF. CDR3 bases: TGTGCCTGGAGGGCCCTAGCGTCGAACACCGGGGAGCTGTTTTTT. The chain uses TRBV30 and TRBJ2-2, with D possibly being TRBD2 (6 bases). This CDR3 contains 15 residues. Germline lookup yields CDR1 GTSNPN and CDR2 SVGIG (reference sequence). V gave up 3 bases and J gave up 0 bases, with 11 bases separating them.

This clonotype came up many times. J is TRBJ2-7 and V is TRBV5-1; weak D call: TRBD2 (6 bases). V gave up 5 bases and J gave up 4 bases, with 16 bases separating them. Germline CDR1 reads SGHRS; CDR2 reads YFSETQ. There are 14 residues in the CDR3. The CDR3 DNA reads TGCGCCAGCAGAAGTTCGGGACTGCTATACGAGCAGTACTTC. Translation: CASRSSGLLYEQYF.

This clonotype was found a few times. The chain is built from TRBV20-1 and TRBJ1-1; D gene ambiguous. Trimming left V 3 bases short and J 8 bases short, with 13 bases between. From germline, CDR1 is DFQATT and CDR2 SNEGSKA (reference sequence). This CDR3 spans 12 amino acids. CDR3 region: CSARPLEPEAFF. Here the CDR3 DNA reads TGCAGTGCTAGGCCCCTGGAGCCCGAAGCTTTCTTT.

There are a few counts of this clonotype. The gene calls are TRBV20-1 and TRBJ2-3; weak D call: TRBD2 (5 bases). The germline CDR1 and CDR2 sequences are DFQATT and SNEGSKA (reference sequence). CDR3 length: 12 amino acids. CDR3 sequence (DNA): TGCAGCGGAGGCGGAAACACAGATACGCAGTATTTT. It translates to CSGGGNTDTQYF.

This clonotype was observed a handful of times. This chain connects TRBV7-2 to TRBJ1-1, with D possibly TRBD1 on 5 matching bases. Germline V gives CDR1 SGHTA, CDR2 FQGNSA. This CDR3 is built from 14 residues. V lost 6 bases to trimming and J lost 1 base, with 12 bases between them. Written as DNA, the CDR3 is TGTGCCAGCAGGTCCGGGGGGAGGAACACTGAAGCTTTCTTT. As protein: CASRSGGRNTEAFF.

At least ten counts were recorded for this clonotype. This chain joins TRBV20-1 and TRBJ2-1, with D uncertain. Per the germline V gene, CDR1 is DFQATT and CDR2 is SNEGSKA (reference sequence). V lost 6 bases and J 5 bases, leaving 8 bases between the germline ends. The CDR3 is 11 residues long. For the CDR3, the DNA is TGCAGTGCCCCCTGGGACAATGAGCAGTTCTTC. This codes for CSAPWDNEQFF.

The V and J genes are TRBV20-1 and TRBJ2-5, with a weak D call TRBD2 (6 bases). In germline, CDR1 is DFQATT, CDR2 SNEGSKA (reference sequence). The CDR3 spans 14 residues. V lost 5 bases and J lost 2, with 15 bases in between. CDR3 protein: CSAGLGRWQETQYF. The CDR3 DNA follows: TGCAGTGCTGGCCTCGGGAGATGGCAAGAGACCCAGTACTTC.

This chain uses TRBV25-1 with TRBJ2-5; D is undetermined. The CDR3 has 14 residues. Germline V gene data show CDR1 as MGHDK and CDR2 as SYGVNS. V was shortened by 2 bases and J by 7 bases, with 14 bases between the two germline ends. The CDR3 DNA sequence: TGTGCCAGCAGTGAAGGGCCAGCCCGAGGGACCCAGTACTTC. Translated: CASSEGPARGTQYF.

The sample holds a few counts of this clonotype. This sequence joins TRBV6-1 and TRBJ2-7, with a weak D call TRBD2 (6 bases). The CDR3 is made up of 14 amino acids. Trimming shortened V by 5 bases and J by 7 bases, and 18 bases separated the two germline ends. Per the germline V gene, CDR1 is MNHNS and CDR2 is SASEGT. The CDR3 region is CASSKGDSPGEQYF. The CDR3 DNA sequence: TGTGCCAGCAGTAAAGGGGACTCCCCGGGGGAGCAGTACTTC.

This clonotype was observed a few times. V gene TRBV7-2 combines with J gene TRBJ1-2; 7 nucleotides match TRBD1. The germline gives CDR1 SGHTA, CDR2 FQGNSA. The V and J ends lost 6 bases and 4 bases, in that order; junction bases with no gene match: 5. CDR3 size: 13 residues. CDR3: CASRPTGFYGYTF. The CDR3 coding sequence is TGTGCCAGCAGACCGACAGGGTTCTATGGCTACACCTTC.

This clonotype turned up a few times. The genes are TRBV6-1 and TRBJ1-1; TRBD1 aligns across 7 bases. V shed 8 bases, J shed 0 bases, and the junction held 6 bases outside the gene matches. The CDR3 spans 14 residues. Germline CDR1 reads MNHNS; CDR2 reads SASEGT. In DNA, the CDR3 is TGTGCCAGCGGGGGACAGCTCATGAACACTGAAGCTTTCTTT. It is translated as CASGGQLMNTEAFF.

This clonotype showed up just a few times. The chain has TRBV9 and TRBJ1-2; perhaps TRBD1 as D (5 bases). The length of the CDR3 is 14 residues. The germline V and J ends were trimmed by 5 bases and 5 bases, with 16 bases remaining between them. Germline V lookup: CDR1 SGDLS, CDR2 YYNGEE. This CDR3 reads CASSSAGGRYGYTF. For the CDR3, the DNA is TGTGCCAGCAGTTCGGCCGGGGGGAGGTATGGCTACACCTTC.

The chain links TRBV24-1 to TRBJ2-5; D uncertain. The CDR3 is 12 residues long. With 3 bases removed from V and 5 bases from J, the gap between germline ends came to 6 bases. Germline values: CDR1 KGHDR, CDR2 SFDVKD. CDR3: CATSDAGETQYF. Here the CDR3 DNA reads TGTGCCACCAGTGATGCTGGCGAGACCCAGTACTTC.

This clonotype was seen a handful of times. The V and J genes are TRBV20-1 and TRBJ1-1; D may be TRBD1 (6 bases). V was clipped by 0 bases and J by 0 bases, with 8 bases between them. Germline CDR1 and CDR2: DFQATT and SNEGSKA (reference sequence). This CDR3 comprises 14 residues. Here the CDR3 DNA reads TGCAGTGCTAGAGATGACAGGATGAACACTGAAGCTTTCTTT. Amino acid sequence: CSARDDRMNTEAFF.

This clonotype was seen more than once but under ten times. This rearrangement joins TRBV27 to TRBJ2-2; no reliable D call. Germline-derived CDR1 and CDR2 are MNHEY and SMNVEV (reference sequence). Trimming pared 8 bases from V and 4 bases from J, leaving 14 bases between. This CDR3 has 14 amino acids. CDR3 sequence (DNA): TGTGCCAGCGGTCGACTTCCACCCACCGGGGAGCTGTTTTTT. Its protein is CASGRLPPTGELFF.

The rearrangement uses TRBV7-2 and TRBJ1-5, with no clear D. In germline, CDR1 is SGHTA, CDR2 FQGNSA. CDR3 length: 14 residues. Trimming pared 3 bases from V and 5 bases from J, leaving 11 bases between. The CDR3 DNA is TGTGCCAGCAGCTTCGTAGGTCTGGATCAGCCCCAGCATTTT. Translating it yields CASSFVGLDQPQHF.

The V call is TRBV20-1, the J call TRBJ1-1, with TRBD1 identical over 7 bases. V was pared by 3 bases and J by 1 base, with 8 bases of the junction left unmatched. CDR1 and CDR2 (germline): DFQATT, SNEGSKA (reference sequence). The CDR3 consists of 15 residues. CDR3 sequence reads: CSASEPTGWNTEAFF. The CDR3 bases are TGCAGTGCTAGCGAGCCGACAGGGTGGAACACTGAAGCTTTCTTT.

The V call is TRBV28, the J call TRBJ2-3, with 11 bases matching TRBD2. J gave up 4 bases and V 4 bases, and 13 bases lay outside the gene matches. The CDR3 extends over 18 amino acids. The V gene's germline CDR1 is MDHEN and CDR2 SYDVKM. The CDR3 DNA reads TGTGCCAGCAGTTCCTTCGGACGGACTAGCGGGTTCGCAGATACGCAGTATTTT. It translates to CASSSFGRTSGFADTQYF.

This clonotype came up many times. The V call is TRBV29-1, the J call TRBJ2-5, with D possibly being TRBD1 or TRBD2 (7 bases each). The CDR3 is made up of 14 amino acids. Germline assignment: CDR1 SQVTM and CDR2 ANQGSEA. V was trimmed by 3 bases and J by 7 bases, leaving 18 bases between them. The CDR3 region is CSVEKTGRDGTQYF. CDR3 nucleotides: TGCAGCGTTGAGAAGACAGGGAGGGACGGGACCCAGTACTTC.

This clonotype was counted a few times. The chain carries TRBV18 and TRBJ1-5; D remains ambiguous. The V end lost 2 bases, the J end lost 3 bases, and 11 bases lay between the germline ends. Germline CDR1 KGHSH, CDR2 LQKENI. The length of the CDR3 is 15 residues. CDR3 region: CASSPNKAYNQPQHF. The DNA for the CDR3 is TGTGCCAGCTCACCAAACAAGGCGTACAATCAGCCCCAGCATTTT.

This chain connects TRBV7-6 to TRBJ2-2; D perhaps matches TRBD2 (5 bases). V lost 5 bases to trimming and J lost 6 bases, with 16 bases between them. This CDR3 region has 15 residues. Per germline, CDR1 SGHVS and CDR2 FNYEAQ. Written as DNA, the CDR3 is TGTGCCAGCAGCCCTGAGATAGCGTGGGCCGGGGAGCTGTTTTTT. Translation gives CASSPEIAWAGELFF.

This clonotype was observed a handful of times. V gene TRBV5-1 combines with J gene TRBJ1-1, with TRBD1 matching 9 bases. V trimming: 4 bases; J trimming: 1 base; junction bases outside the gene matches: 5. CDR3 length: 15 amino acids. Germline CDR1 is SGHRS and CDR2 is YFSETQ. In DNA form, the CDR3 reads TGCGCCAGCAGCCACGGACAGGGGTGGAACACTGAAGCTTTCTTT. Amino acid sequence: CASSHGQGWNTEAFF.

The V gene is TRBV20-1, the J gene TRBJ2-3; possibly TRBD1 for D (5 bases). The CDR3 is 12 residues long. From germline, CDR1 is DFQATT and CDR2 SNEGSKA (reference sequence). The germline V and J ends were trimmed by 6 bases and 2 bases, with 9 bases remaining between them. This chain's CDR3 is CSAGPNTDTQYF. The CDR3 nucleotides are TGCAGTGCGGGGCCGAACACAGATACGCAGTATTTT.

This clonotype has just a few counts. V and J are TRBV4-3 and TRBJ2-5; D is ambiguous. Germline V gives CDR1 LGHNA, CDR2 YSLEER. V was pared by 0 bases and J by 6 bases, with 8 bases between. The CDR3 consists of 13 residues. The CDR3 loop reads CASSQDSGKTQYF. The CDR3 coding sequence is TGCGCCAGCAGCCAAGACTCAGGCAAGACCCAGTACTTC.

The rearrangement links TRBV12-3 or TRBV12-4 to TRBJ1-1; D call uncertain. The CDR3 contains 12 residues. Trimming left V 7 bases short and J 5 bases short, with 11 bases between. The CDR3 DNA follows: TGTGCCAGCACTCGGTGGGGAACTGAAGCTTTCTTT. Translation gives CASTRWGTEAFF.

The rearrangement links TRBV30 to TRBJ2-1; D remains ambiguous. The CDR3 runs 11 residues. The germline CDR1 and CDR2 sequences are GTSNPN and SVGIG (reference sequence). The V end lost 4 bases, the J end lost 10 bases, and 11 bases lay between the germline ends. The CDR3 nucleotides are TGTGCCTGGAAGAGGTTCGGGGAGCAGTTCTTC. This gives the protein CAWKRFGEQFF.

This chain joins TRBV9 and TRBJ1-2; 7 bases fit TRBD1. From germline, CDR1 is SGDLS and CDR2 YYNGEE. The CDR3 is made up of 14 amino acids. V was clipped by 4 bases and J by 2 bases; unmatched bases: 5. The CDR3 sequence is CASSSGGQNYGYTF. In DNA, the CDR3 is TGTGCCAGCAGCTCCGGGGGACAGAACTATGGCTACACCTTC.

This chain joins TRBV29-1 and TRBJ2-3; TRBD1 matches at 8 bases. Trimming cost V 1 base and J 3 bases; bases outside gene matches: 9. Germline loops: CDR1 SQVTM, CDR2 ANQGSEA. The CDR3 has 16 amino acids. This CDR3 reads CSVEGVAGGFTDTQYF. In nucleotides, the CDR3 is TGCAGCGTTGAAGGGGTGGCAGGGGGCTTTACAGATACGCAGTATTTT.

For the CDR3, the DNA is TGTGCCAGCAATTATCGGGAGAGGGAAAAACTGTTTTTT. It codes for CASNYREREKLFF. The genes are TRBV12-3 or TRBV12-4 and TRBJ1-4; D not certain. The CDR3 contains 13 residues. The V end lost 7 bases, the J end lost 8 bases, and 14 bases lay between the germline ends.

J is TRBJ1-6 and V is TRBV2; D is possibly TRBD1 (5 bases). The CDR3 spans 14 residues. Looked up from germline, CDR1 is SNHLY and CDR2 is FYNNEI. V lost 6 bases, J lost 7 bases, and 13 bases lay in between. The CDR3: CASSDPAGNSPLHF. CDR3 nucleotides: TGTGCCAGCAGCGACCCTGCAGGGAATTCACCCCTCCACTTT.

The chain carries TRBV15 and TRBJ2-3; D ambiguous. V gave up 2 bases and J gave up 6 bases, with 9 bases separating them. This CDR3 comprises 13 residues. Looked up from germline, CDR1 is LNHNV and CDR2 is YYDKDF (reference sequence). The CDR3 nucleotides are TGTGCCACCAGCAGAACTCCGGAGGATACGCAGTATTTT. Translating gives CATSRTPEDTQYF.

There are a few counts of this clonotype. This rearrangement joins TRBV6-4 to TRBJ2-1, with 7 bases matching TRBD1. Losses at the gene ends were 8 bases for V and 8 bases for J; bases not matched to a gene: 12. The CDR3 is made up of 14 amino acids. Per the germline V gene, CDR1 is MRHNA and CDR2 is SNTAGT. In nucleotides, the CDR3 is TGTGCCAGCGCCCCGACAGGGCTAGGAGATGAGCAGTTCTTC. Amino acid sequence: CASAPTGLGDEQFF.